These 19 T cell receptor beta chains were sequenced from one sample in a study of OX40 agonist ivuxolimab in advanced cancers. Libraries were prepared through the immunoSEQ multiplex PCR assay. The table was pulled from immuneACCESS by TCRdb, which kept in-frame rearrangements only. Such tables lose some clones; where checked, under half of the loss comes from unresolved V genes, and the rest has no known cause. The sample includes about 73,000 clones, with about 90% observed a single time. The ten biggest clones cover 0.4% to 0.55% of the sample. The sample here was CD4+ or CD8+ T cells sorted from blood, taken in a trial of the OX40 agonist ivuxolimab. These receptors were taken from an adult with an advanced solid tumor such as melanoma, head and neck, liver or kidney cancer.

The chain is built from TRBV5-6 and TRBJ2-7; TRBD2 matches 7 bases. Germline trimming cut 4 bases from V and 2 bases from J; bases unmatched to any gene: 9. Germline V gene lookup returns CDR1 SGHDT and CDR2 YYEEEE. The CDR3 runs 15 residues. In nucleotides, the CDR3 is TGTGCCAGCAGCATAGAAGCGGGAAAAGCCTACGAGCAGTACTTC. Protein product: CASSIEAGKAYEQYF.

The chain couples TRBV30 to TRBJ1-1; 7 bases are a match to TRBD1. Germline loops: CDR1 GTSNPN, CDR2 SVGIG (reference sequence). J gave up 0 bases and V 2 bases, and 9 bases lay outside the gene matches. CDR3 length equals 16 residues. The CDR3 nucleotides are TGTGCCTGGAGTAAAATCACAGGGGTTATGAACACTGAAGCTTTCTTT. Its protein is CAWSKITGVMNTEAFF.

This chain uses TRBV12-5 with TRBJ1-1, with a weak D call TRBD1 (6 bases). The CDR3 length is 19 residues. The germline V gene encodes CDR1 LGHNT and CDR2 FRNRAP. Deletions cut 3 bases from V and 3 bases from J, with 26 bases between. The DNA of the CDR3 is TGTGCTAGTGGTTTCCTCCCCCTGGGACATCCGGAGGTGGACACTGAAGCTTTCTTT. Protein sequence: CASGFLPLGHPEVDTEAFF.

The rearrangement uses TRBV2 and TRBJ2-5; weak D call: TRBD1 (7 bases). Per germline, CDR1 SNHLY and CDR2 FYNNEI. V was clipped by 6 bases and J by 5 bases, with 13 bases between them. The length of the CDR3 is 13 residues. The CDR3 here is CASRAGGWETQYF. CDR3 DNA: TGTGCCAGCAGAGCAGGGGGGTGGGAGACCCAGTACTTC.

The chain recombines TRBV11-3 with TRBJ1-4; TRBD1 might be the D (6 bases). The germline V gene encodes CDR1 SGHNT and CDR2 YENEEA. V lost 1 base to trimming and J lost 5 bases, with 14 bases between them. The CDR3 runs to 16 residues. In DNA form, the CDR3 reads TGTGCCAGCAGCTTAGGAGGGGCAGGGGTGAATGAAAAACTGTTTTTT. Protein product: CASSLGGAGVNEKLFF.

The CDR3 here is CSALTGGYNEQFF. The DNA for the CDR3 is TGCAGCGCGTTGACAGGGGGCTACAATGAGCAGTTCTTC. V and J are TRBV29-1 and TRBJ2-1; the match to TRBD1 covers 9 bases. V was pared by 7 bases and J by 3 bases, with 4 bases of the junction left unmatched. The germline V gene has CDR1 SQVTM and CDR2 ANQGSEA. There are 13 residues in the CDR3.

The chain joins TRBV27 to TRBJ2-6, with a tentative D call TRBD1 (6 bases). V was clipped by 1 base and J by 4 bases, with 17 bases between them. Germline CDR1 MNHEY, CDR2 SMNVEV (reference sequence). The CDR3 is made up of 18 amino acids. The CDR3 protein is CASSLYDRSRAGANVLTF. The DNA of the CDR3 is TGTGCCAGCAGTTTATATGACAGGTCTCGGGCGGGGGCCAACGTCCTGACTTTC.

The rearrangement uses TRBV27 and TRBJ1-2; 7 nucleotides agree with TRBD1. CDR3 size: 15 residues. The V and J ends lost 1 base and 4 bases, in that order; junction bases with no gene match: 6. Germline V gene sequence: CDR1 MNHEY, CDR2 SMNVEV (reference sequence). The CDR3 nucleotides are TGTGCCAGCAGTTTATATGGGACAGTGTTCTATGGCTACACCTTC. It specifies CASSLYGTVFYGYTF.

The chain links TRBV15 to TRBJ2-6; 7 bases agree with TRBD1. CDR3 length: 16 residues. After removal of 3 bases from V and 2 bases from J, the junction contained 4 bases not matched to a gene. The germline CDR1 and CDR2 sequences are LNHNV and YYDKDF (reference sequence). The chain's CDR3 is CATSRHQGAGANVLTF. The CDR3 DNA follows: TGTGCCACCAGCAGGCACCAGGGGGCTGGGGCCAACGTCCTGACTTTC.

CDR3 sequence: CASSLAGSGTDTQYF. CDR3 coding DNA: TGCGCCAGCAGCTTGGCCGGATCCGGCACAGATACGCAGTATTTT. The chain is built from TRBV5-1 and TRBJ2-3; the D is unclear. Trimming removed 0 bases at V and 1 base at J, with 9 bases between. Germline CDR1 and CDR2: SGHRS and YFSETQ. The CDR3 runs to 15 residues.

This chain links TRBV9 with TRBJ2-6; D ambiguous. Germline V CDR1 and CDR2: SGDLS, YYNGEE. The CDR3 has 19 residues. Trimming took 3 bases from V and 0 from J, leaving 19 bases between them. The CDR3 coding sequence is TGTGCCAGCAGCGCCCCGAGAGGTTACTCTGACTCTGGGGCCAACGTCCTGACTTTC. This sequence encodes CASSAPRGYSDSGANVLTF.

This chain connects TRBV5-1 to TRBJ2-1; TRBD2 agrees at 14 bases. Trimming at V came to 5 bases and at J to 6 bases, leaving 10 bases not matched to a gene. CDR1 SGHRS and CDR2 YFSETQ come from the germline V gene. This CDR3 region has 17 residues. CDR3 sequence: CASRLGLAGGTSNEQFF. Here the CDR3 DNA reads TGCGCCAGCAGGCTTGGACTAGCGGGAGGAACATCCAATGAGCAGTTCTTC.

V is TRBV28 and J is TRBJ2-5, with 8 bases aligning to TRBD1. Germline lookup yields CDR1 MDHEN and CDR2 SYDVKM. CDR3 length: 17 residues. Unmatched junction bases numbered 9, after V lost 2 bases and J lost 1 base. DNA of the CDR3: TGTGCCAGCAGTTTACCGGCCGGGACAGGACTCCAAGAGACCCAGTACTTC. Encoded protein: CASSLPAGTGLQETQYF.

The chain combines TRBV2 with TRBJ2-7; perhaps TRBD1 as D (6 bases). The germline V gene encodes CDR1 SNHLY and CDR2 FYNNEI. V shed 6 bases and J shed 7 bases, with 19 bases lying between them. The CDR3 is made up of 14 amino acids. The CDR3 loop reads CASRAGTFSGEQYF. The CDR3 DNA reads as TGTGCCAGCAGGGCCGGGACATTTTCAGGAGAGCAGTACTTC.

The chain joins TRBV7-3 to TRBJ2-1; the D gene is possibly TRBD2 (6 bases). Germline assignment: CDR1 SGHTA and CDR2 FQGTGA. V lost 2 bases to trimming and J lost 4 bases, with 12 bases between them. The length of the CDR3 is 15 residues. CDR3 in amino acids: CASSLSRGGYNEQFF. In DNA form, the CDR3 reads TGTGCCAGCAGCTTATCGCGGGGCGGATACAATGAGCAGTTCTTC.

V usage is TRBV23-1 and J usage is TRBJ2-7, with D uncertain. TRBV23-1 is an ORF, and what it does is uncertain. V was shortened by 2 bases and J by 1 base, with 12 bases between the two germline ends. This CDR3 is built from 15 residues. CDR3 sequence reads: CASSQPDNDSYEQYF. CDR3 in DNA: TGCGCCAGCAGTCAACCCGACAACGATTCCTACGAGCAGTACTTC.

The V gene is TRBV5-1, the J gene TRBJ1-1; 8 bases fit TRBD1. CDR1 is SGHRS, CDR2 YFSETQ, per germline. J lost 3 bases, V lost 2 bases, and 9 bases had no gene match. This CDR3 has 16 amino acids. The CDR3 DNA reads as TGCGCCAGCAGCTTTGGACAGGGACGTCGGGACACTGAAGCTTTCTTT. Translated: CASSFGQGRRDTEAFF.

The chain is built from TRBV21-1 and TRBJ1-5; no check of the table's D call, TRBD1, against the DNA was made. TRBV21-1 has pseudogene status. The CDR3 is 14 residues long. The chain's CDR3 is CASSKDRGRQPQHF. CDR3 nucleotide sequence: TGTGCCAGCAGCAAAGACAGGGGACGTCAGCCCCAGCATTTT.

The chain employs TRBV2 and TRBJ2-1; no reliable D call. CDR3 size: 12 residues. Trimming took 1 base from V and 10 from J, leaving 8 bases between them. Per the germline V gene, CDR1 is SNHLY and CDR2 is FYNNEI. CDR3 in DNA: TGTGCCAGCAGTGAAGGCCTCAAGGAGCAGTTCTTC. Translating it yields CASSEGLKEQFF.